Described below is a single T cell receptor beta chain sequence and its context. This entry belongs to a study of lymphopenia after photon versus proton radiotherapy. Germline CDR1 reads LGHNT; CDR2 reads FRNRAP. V was pared by 1 base and J by 1 base, with 20 bases between. The CDR3 is 19 amino acids. Data came from immunoSEQ multiplex PCR; TCRdb stores just in-frame clones and leaves some out. This sample carries some 70,000 clones, 87% of them seen once, and the ten largest clones take under 14%. The sequenced sample was peripheral blood, obtained from a patient treated with proton-based radiotherapy. This TCR derives from an elderly man with esophageal cancer. The gene calls are TRBV12-5 and TRBJ1-5; D is possibly TRBD1 (5 bases). The CDR3 DNA sequence: TGTGCTAGTGGTTTGGGGGCCCTGGGAGGGAGGGGCAGCAATCAGCCCCAGCATTTT. It encodes CASGLGALGGRGSNQPQHF.